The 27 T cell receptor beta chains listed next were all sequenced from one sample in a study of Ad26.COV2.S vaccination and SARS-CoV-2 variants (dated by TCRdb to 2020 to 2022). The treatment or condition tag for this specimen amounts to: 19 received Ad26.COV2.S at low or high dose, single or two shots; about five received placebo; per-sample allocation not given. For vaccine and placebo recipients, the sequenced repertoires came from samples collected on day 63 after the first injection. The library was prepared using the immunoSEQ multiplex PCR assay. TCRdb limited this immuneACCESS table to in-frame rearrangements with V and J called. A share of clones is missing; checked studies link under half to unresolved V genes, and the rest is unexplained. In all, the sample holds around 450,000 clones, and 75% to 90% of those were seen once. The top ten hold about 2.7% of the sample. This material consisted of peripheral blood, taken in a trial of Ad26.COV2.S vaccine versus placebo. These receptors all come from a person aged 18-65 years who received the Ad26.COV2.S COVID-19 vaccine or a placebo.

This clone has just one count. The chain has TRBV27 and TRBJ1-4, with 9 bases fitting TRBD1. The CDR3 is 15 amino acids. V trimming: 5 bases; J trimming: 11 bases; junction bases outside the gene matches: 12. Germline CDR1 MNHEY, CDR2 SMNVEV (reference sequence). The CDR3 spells CASSPGWTGALKLFF. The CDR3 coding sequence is TGTGCCAGCAGTCCGGGCTGGACAGGGGCTTTGAAACTGTTTTTT.

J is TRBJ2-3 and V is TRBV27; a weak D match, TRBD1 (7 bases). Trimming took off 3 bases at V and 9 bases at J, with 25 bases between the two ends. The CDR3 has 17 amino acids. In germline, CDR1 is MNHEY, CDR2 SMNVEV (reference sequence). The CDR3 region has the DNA TGTGCCAGCAGTTTTTGGCGACAGGGACTCTCATCGTCAACGCAGTATTTT. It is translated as CASSFWRQGLSSSTQYF.

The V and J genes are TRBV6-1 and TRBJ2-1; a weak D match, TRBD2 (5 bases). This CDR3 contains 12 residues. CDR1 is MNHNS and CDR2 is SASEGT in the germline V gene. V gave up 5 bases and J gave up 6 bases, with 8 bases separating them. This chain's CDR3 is CASSRGANEQFF. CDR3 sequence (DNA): TGTGCCAGCAGTCGGGGAGCCAATGAGCAGTTCTTC.

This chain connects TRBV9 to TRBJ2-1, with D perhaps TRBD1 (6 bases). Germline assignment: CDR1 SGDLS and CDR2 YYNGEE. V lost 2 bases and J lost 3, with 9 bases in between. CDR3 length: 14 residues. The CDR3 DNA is TGTGCCAGCAGCGTTGGGGGCCGCTACAATGAGCAGTTCTTC. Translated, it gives CASSVGGRYNEQFF.

The CDR3 reads CASSPQTGMNTEAFF. CDR3 in DNA: TGTGCCAGCTCACCACAGACGGGGATGAACACTGAAGCTTTCTTT. This rearrangement joins TRBV18 to TRBJ1-1, with no clear D. V lost 1 base to trimming and J lost 0 bases, with 9 bases between them. Germline V gene sequence: CDR1 KGHSH, CDR2 LQKENI. This CDR3 has 15 residues. Complete variable domain (other parts from reference TRBV18 and TRBJ1-1): NAGVMQNPRHLVRRRGQEARLRCSPMKGHSHVYWYRQLPEEGLKFMVYLQKENIIDESGMPKERFSAEFPKEGPSILRIQQVVRGDSAAYFCASSPQTGMNTEAFFGQGTRLTVV.

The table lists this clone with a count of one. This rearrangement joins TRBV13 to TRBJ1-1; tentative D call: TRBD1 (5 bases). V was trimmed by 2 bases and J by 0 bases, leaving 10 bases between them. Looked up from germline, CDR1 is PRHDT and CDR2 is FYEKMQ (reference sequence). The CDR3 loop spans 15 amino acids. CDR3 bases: TGTGCCAGCAGCTTACCCGGGACCATGAACACTGAAGCTTTCTTT. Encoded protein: CASSLPGTMNTEAFF.

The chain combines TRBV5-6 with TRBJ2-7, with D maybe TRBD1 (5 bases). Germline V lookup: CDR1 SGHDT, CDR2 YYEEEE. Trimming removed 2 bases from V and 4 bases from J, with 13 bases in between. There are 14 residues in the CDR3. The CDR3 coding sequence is TGTGCCAGCAGCTTCGGCAGGGCAGATTACGAGCAGTACGTC. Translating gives CASSFGRADYEQYV.

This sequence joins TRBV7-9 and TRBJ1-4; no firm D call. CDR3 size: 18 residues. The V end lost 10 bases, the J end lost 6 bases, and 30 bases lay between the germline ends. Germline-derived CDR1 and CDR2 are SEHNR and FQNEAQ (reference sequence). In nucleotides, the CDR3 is TGTGCCACCTCAGCTTTAAGGGTGGGAAAGAAGTTGTATGAAAAACTGTTTTTT. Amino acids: CATSALRVGKKLYEKLFF. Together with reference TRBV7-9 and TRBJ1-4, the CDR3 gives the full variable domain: DTGVSQNPRHKITKRGQNVTFRCDPISEHNRLYWYRQTLGQGPEFLTYFQNEAQLEKSRLLSDRFSAERPKGSFSTLEIQRTEQGDSAMYLCATSALRVGKKLYEKLFFGSGTQLSVL.

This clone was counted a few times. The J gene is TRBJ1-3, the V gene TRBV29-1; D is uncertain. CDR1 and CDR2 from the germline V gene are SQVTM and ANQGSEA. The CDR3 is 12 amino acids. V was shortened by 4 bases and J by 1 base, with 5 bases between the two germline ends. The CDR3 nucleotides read TGCAGCGTTGGAGGATCTGGAAACACCATATATTTT. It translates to CSVGGSGNTIYF.

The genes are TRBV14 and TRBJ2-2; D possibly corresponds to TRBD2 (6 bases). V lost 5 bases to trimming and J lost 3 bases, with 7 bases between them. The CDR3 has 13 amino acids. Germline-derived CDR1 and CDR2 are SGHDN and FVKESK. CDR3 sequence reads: CASSWGDTGELFF. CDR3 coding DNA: TGTGCCAGCAGCTGGGGGGACACCGGGGAGCTGTTTTTT.

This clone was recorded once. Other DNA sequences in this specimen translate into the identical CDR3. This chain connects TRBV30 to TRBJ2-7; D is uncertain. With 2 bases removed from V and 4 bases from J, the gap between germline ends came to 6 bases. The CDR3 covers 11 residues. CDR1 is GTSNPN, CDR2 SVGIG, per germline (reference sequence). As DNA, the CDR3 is TGTGCCTGGAGTTTATCTTACGAGCAGTACTTC. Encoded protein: CAWSLSYEQYF.

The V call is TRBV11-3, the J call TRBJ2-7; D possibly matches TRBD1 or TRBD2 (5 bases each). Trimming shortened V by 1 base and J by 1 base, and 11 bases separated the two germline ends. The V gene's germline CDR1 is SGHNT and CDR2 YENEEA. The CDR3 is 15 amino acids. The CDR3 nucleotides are TGTGCCAGCAGCTTAGCCGGGGCCTTATCCTACGAGCAGTACGTC. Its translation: CASSLAGALSYEQYV.

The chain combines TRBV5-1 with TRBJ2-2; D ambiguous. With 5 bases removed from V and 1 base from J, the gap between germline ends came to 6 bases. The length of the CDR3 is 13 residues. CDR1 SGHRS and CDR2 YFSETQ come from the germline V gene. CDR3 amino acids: CASSFWNTGELFF. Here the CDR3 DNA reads TGCGCCAGCAGTTTTTGGAACACCGGGGAGCTGTTTTTT.

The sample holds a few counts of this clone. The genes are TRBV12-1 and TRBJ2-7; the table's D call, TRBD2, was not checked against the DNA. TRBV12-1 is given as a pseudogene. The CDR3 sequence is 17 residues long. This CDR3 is CASSRGKCDPNFYEQYF. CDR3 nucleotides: TGTGCCAGCAGCCGGGGGAAGTGTGATCCAAACTTCTACGAGCAGTACTTC.

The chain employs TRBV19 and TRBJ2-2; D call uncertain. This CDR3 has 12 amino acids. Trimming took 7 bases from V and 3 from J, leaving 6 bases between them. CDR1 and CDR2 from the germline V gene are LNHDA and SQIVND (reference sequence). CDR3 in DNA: TGTGCCAGTACATTAGACACCGGGGAGCTGTTTTTT. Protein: CASTLDTGELFF.

The CDR3 DNA follows: TGTGCCAGCAGCGAGCTAACGGGACACCAAGCTTTCTTT. It specifies CASSELTGHQAFF. The chain combines TRBV5-5 with TRBJ1-1; a weak D match, TRBD1 (6 bases). Germline loops: CDR1 SGHKS, CDR2 YYEKEE (reference sequence). The CDR3 sequence is 13 residues long. The V gene lost 4 bases and the J gene lost 9 bases, with 16 bases spanning the gap.

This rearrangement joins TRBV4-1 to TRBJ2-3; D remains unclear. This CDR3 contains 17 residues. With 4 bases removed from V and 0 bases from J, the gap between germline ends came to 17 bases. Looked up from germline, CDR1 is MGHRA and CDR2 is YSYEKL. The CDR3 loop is CASSLSPFYTSTDTQYF. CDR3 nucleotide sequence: TGCGCCAGCAGCCTCAGCCCCTTTTACACTAGCACAGATACGCAGTATTTT.

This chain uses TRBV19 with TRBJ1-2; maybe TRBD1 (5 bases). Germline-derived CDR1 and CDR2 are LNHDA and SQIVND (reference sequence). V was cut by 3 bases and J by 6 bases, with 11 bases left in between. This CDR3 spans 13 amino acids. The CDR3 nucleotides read TGTGCCAGTAGTATTCAGCAGGGAAATGGCTACACCTTC. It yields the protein CASSIQQGNGYTF.

The CDR3 DNA is TGTGCCAGCAGCCAAGATCCTGCCCGCCAGATCTCTGGAAACACCATATATTTT. Translated: CASSQDPARQISGNTIYF. The chain recombines TRBV4-2 with TRBJ1-3; D gene unclear. This CDR3 spans 18 amino acids. Germline V CDR1 and CDR2: LGHNA, YNFKEQ. Trimming removed 0 bases from V and 0 bases from J, with 15 bases in between.

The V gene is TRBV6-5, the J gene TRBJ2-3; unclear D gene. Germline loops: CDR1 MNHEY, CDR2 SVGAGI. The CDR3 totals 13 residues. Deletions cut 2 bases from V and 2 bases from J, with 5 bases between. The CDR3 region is CASSYLTTDTQYF. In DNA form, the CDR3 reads TGTGCCAGCAGTTACCTGACCACAGATACGCAGTATTTT.

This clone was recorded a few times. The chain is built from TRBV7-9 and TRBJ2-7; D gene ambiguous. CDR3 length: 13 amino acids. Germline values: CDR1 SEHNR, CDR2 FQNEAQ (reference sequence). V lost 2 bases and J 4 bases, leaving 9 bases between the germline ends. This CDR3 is CASSLLQSYEQYF. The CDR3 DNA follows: TGTGCCAGCAGCTTACTACAGTCTTACGAGCAGTACTTC.

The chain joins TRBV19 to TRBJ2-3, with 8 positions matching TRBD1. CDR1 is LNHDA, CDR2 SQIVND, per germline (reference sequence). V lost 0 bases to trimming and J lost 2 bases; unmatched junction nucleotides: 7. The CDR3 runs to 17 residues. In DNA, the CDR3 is TGTGCCAGTAGTATAGATCGTGGCAGGGGGCCCACAGATACGCAGTATTTT. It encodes CASSIDRGRGPTDTQYF.

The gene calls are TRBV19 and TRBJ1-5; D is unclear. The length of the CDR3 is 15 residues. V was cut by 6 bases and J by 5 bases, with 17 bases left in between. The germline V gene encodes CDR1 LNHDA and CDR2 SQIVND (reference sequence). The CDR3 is CASSPGGEEYQPQHF. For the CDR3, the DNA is TGTGCCAGTAGCCCGGGTGGGGAGGAATATCAGCCCCAGCATTTT. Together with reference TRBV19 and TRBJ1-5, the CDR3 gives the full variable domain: DGGITQSPKYLFRKEGQNVTLSCEQNLNHDAMYWYRQDPGQGLRLIYYSQIVNDFQKGDIAEGYSVSREKKESFPLTVTSAQKNPTAFYLCASSPGGEEYQPQHFGDGTRLSIL.

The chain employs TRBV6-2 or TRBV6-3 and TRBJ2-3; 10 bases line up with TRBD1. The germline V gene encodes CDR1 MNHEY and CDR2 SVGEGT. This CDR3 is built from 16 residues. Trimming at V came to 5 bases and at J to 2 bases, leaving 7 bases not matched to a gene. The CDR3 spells CASSTPDRGNTDTQYF. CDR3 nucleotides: TGTGCCAGCAGTACCCCGGACAGGGGGAACACAGATACGCAGTATTTT.

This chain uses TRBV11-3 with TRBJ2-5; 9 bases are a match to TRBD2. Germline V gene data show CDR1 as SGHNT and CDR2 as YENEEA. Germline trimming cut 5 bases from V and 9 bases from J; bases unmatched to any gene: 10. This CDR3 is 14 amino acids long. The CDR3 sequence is CASSLAGTSGAQYF. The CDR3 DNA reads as TGTGCCAGCAGCCTAGCGGGAACTTCGGGGGCCCAGTACTTC.

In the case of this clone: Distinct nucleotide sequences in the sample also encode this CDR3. The CDR3 sequence: CASSLGDQPQHF. The DNA of the CDR3 is TGTGCCAGCAGCTTAGGAGATCAGCCCCAGCATTTT. The V gene is TRBV5-6, the J gene TRBJ1-5; D not resolved. CDR3 length: 12 amino acids. The ends were cut back, 2 bases at V and 5 bases at J, with 5 bases in the middle. Germline CDR1 and CDR2: SGHDT and YYEEEE. The variable domain in full, completed from reference TRBV5-6 and TRBJ1-5, reads DAGVTQSPTHLIKTRGQQVTLRCSPKSGHDTVSWYQQALGQGPQFIFQYYEEEERQRGNFPDRFSGHQFPNYSSELNVNALLLGDSALYLCASSLGDQPQHFGDGTRLSIL.

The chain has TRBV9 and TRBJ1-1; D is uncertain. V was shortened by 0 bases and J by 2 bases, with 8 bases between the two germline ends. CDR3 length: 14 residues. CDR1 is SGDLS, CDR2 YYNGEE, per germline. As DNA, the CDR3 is TGTGCCAGCAGCGTAGGAAACAGAAACACTGAAGCTTTCTTT. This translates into CASSVGNRNTEAFF.